These 30 T cell receptor beta chains share one sample of origin, sequenced in a study of blood T cells in healthy people across ages. A second 7 to 11 cycle PCR used barcoded and J-beta primers. TCRdb processed the 5' RACE reads anew with MiXCR; each CDR3 protein has one entry. The sample includes 1.8 million or so distinct CDR3 sequences, about two fifths of them seen just once. Sequencing was done on a sample of blood. Receptors originate from a human donor in good health.

CDR3 sequence (DNA): TGTGCCAGCAGCCTCCAAGTCCTGGGACAACATGAAGCTTTCTTT. Amino acid sequence: CASSLQVLGQHEAFF. The chain recombines TRBV7-2 with TRBJ1-1; D may be TRBD1 (6 bases). Trimming shortened V by 5 bases and J by 7 bases, and 20 bases separated the two germline ends. Germline V gives CDR1 SGHTA, CDR2 FQGNSA. This CDR3 contains 15 residues.

The chain employs TRBV7-3 and TRBJ2-4; D might be TRBD1 or TRBD2, each matching 7 bases. V was clipped by 4 bases and J by 6 bases, with 13 bases between them. Germline V CDR1 and CDR2: SGHTA, FQGTGA. This CDR3 is 14 amino acids long. CDR3: CASSSSGDRNIQYF. DNA for the CDR3: TGTGCCAGCAGCTCAAGCGGGGACAGAAACATTCAGTACTTC.

CDR3 protein: CASSQGGGQGPNEKLFF. CDR3 nucleotide sequence: TGCGCCAGCAGCCAAGGAGGCGGACAGGGCCCTAATGAAAAACTGTTTTTT. The chain uses TRBV4-3 and TRBJ1-4; 8 bases are a match to TRBD1. V gave up 1 base and J gave up 3 bases; unmatched junction bases: 7. The CDR3 is 17 amino acids. Germline CDR1 is LGHNA and CDR2 is YSLEER.

This rearrangement joins TRBV12-3 or TRBV12-4 to TRBJ1-2; TRBD1 is a possible D gene (5 bases). The V end lost 4 bases, the J end lost 8 bases, and 20 bases lay between the germline ends. The CDR3 contains 15 residues. This chain's CDR3 is CASSSGRAVMRGYTF. In DNA, the CDR3 is TGTGCCAGCAGTTCCGGCAGGGCCGTGATGAGGGGCTACACCTTC.

The rearrangement uses TRBV7-9 and TRBJ2-5; 10 nucleotides match TRBD2. Per the germline V gene, CDR1 is SEHNR and CDR2 is FQNEAQ (reference sequence). Trimming took 3 bases from V and 5 from J; bases not matched to a gene: 3. CDR3 size: 14 residues. The DNA of the CDR3 is TGTGCCAGCAGCTTTACTAGCGGGGATGAGACCCAGTACTTC. Translation: CASSFTSGDETQYF.

The genes are TRBV5-1 and TRBJ1-2; D perhaps matches TRBD1 (5 bases). Trimming cost V 5 bases and J 6 bases, with 17 bases left between them. The germline gives CDR1 SGHRS, CDR2 YFSETQ. The CDR3 sequence is 14 residues long. The CDR3 DNA reads as TGCGCCAGCAGGTGGGACCAAGCGATCGATGGCTACACCTTC. The encoded protein is CASRWDQAIDGYTF.

This clonotype came up a few times. The gene calls are TRBV15 and TRBJ2-1; tentatively, D is TRBD1 (6 bases). The CDR3 runs 16 residues. V was cut by 1 base and J by 4 bases, with 14 bases left in between. CDR1 is LNHNV, CDR2 YYDKDF, per germline (reference sequence). The CDR3 DNA is TGTGCCACCAGCAGAGGAGGAAGGACAGAGTACAATGAGCAGTTCTTC. Amino acid sequence: CATSRGGRTEYNEQFF.

The sample holds a few counts of this clonotype. The chain uses TRBV15 and TRBJ2-5; 8 positions match TRBD2. CDR3 size: 16 residues. After removal of 1 base from V and 2 bases from J, the junction contained 6 bases not matched to a gene. CDR1 is LNHNV, CDR2 YYDKDF, per germline (reference sequence). CDR3 nucleotide sequence: TGTGCCACCAGCAGAGGAAGCGGGGGCAGACAAGAGACCCAGTACTTC. Translation gives CATSRGSGGRQETQYF.

The chain couples TRBV6-5 to TRBJ1-1, with D perhaps TRBD1 (6 bases). CDR3 size: 15 residues. Trimming left V 6 bases short and J 0 bases short, with 14 bases between. CDR1 MNHEY and CDR2 SVGAGI come from the germline V gene. Here the CDR3 DNA reads TGTGCCAGCAGGGACAGCATGATCATGAACACTGAAGCTTTCTTT. Protein sequence: CASRDSMIMNTEAFF.

This clonotype was detected a few times. V usage is TRBV7-9 and J usage is TRBJ2-5; D is unresolved. The DNA end favors TRBJ2-7, so the J call may be wrong. CDR3 size: 14 residues. Looked up from germline, CDR1 is SEHNR and CDR2 is FQNEAQ (reference sequence). The CDR3 sequence: CASSPSTYPYEQYF. The CDR3 DNA follows: TGTGCCAGCAGCCCCTCGACATACCCCTACGAGCAGTACTTC.

The V and J genes are TRBV7-2 and TRBJ1-5; possible D gene TRBD1, 6 bases. In germline, CDR1 is SGHTA, CDR2 FQGNSA. V was clipped by 4 bases and J by 5 bases, with 18 bases between them. The CDR3 extends over 16 amino acids. The CDR3: CASSSTGIQGYQPQHF. DNA for the CDR3: TGTGCCAGCAGCTCGACCGGGATACAGGGATATCAGCCCCAGCATTTT.

This sequence joins TRBV5-1 and TRBJ1-2; no clear D. The CDR3 contains 14 residues. Trimming removed 2 bases from V and 2 bases from J, with 10 bases in between. The germline gives CDR1 SGHRS, CDR2 YFSETQ. Here the CDR3 DNA reads TGCGCCAGCAGCTTAGCGCTGGAGAACTATGGCTACACCTTC. Translation gives CASSLALENYGYTF.

This rearrangement joins TRBV5-1 to TRBJ2-3, with D possibly matching TRBD2 (6 bases). The germline gives CDR1 SGHRS, CDR2 YFSETQ. V lost 4 bases and J 6 bases, leaving 15 bases between the germline ends. This CDR3 is built from 14 residues. CDR3 sequence: CASSPPTSLDTQYF. The CDR3 DNA sequence: TGCGCCAGCAGCCCACCGACTAGTCTGGATACGCAGTATTTT. Together with reference TRBV5-1 and TRBJ2-3, the CDR3 gives the full variable domain: KAGVTQTPRYLIKTRGQQVTLSCSPISGHRSVSWYQQTPGQGLQFLFEYFSETQRNKGNFPGRFSGRQFSNSRSEMNVSTLELGDSALYLCASSPPTSLDTQYFGPGTRLTVL.

The chain employs TRBV6-2 or TRBV6-3 and TRBJ2-1; 10 bases are shared with TRBD1. Trimming removed 0 bases from V and 9 bases from J; junction bases left unmatched: 5. Germline values: CDR1 MNHEY, CDR2 SVGEGT. There are 15 residues in the CDR3. The CDR3 sequence is CASSYSGTGVGEQFF. In nucleotides, the CDR3 is TGTGCCAGCAGTTACTCGGGGACAGGGGTAGGTGAGCAGTTCTTC.

The chain carries TRBV4-2 and TRBJ1-2, with D hard to call. V lost 0 bases and J 0 bases, leaving 8 bases between the germline ends. The CDR3 has 15 residues. CDR1 is LGHNA and CDR2 is YNFKEQ in the germline V gene. As DNA, the CDR3 is TGTGCCAGCAGCCAAGAGCTGGAAGCTAACTATGGCTACACCTTC. As protein: CASSQELEANYGYTF.

This chain connects TRBV29-1 to TRBJ1-1, with D maybe TRBD1 (5 bases). Germline V lookup: CDR1 SQVTM, CDR2 ANQGSEA. CDR3 size: 13 residues. Trimming removed 2 bases at V and 4 bases at J, with 11 bases between. The CDR3 DNA sequence: TGCAGCGTTGAAAAGGACACAGGCACTGAAGCTTTCTTT. Protein product: CSVEKDTGTEAFF.

The table lists this clonotype with a few counts. The gene calls are TRBV11-2 and TRBJ2-3; D is ambiguous. V lost 7 bases, J lost 2 bases, and 7 bases lay in between. This CDR3 is built from 12 residues. The germline gives CDR1 SGHAT, CDR2 FQNNGV. CDR3 loop: CASTTYTDTQYF. The CDR3 nucleotides are TGTGCCAGCACTACCTACACAGATACGCAGTATTTT. Full variable domain (remainder filled in from reference TRBV11-2 and TRBJ2-3): EAGVAQSPRYKIIEKRQSVAFWCNPISGHATLYWYQQILGQGPKLLIQFQNNGVVDDSQLPKDRFSAERLKGVDSTLKIQPAKLEDSAVYLCASTTYTDTQYFGPGTRLTVL.

The chain uses TRBV2 and TRBJ2-5; either TRBD1 or TRBD2 may supply D (5 bases each). Germline V gene lookup returns CDR1 SNHLY and CDR2 FYNNEI. The CDR3 totals 13 residues. V was shortened by 5 bases and J by 7 bases, with 14 bases between the two germline ends. CDR3: CASSFREYGTQYF. CDR3 nucleotide sequence: TGTGCCAGCAGTTTCAGGGAGTATGGGACCCAGTACTTC.

The chain carries TRBV4-1 and TRBJ2-7, with a weak D call TRBD1 (6 bases). The V gene's germline CDR1 is MGHRA and CDR2 YSYEKL. The CDR3 has 14 residues. Trimming left V 1 base short and J 4 bases short, with 11 bases between. CDR3: CASSQVWGPYEQYF. CDR3 nucleotide sequence: TGCGCCAGCAGCCAAGTTTGGGGGCCTTACGAGCAGTACTTC.

The chain combines TRBV7-9 with TRBJ1-6; D might be TRBD1 (5 bases). The CDR3 consists of 15 residues. V lost 8 bases and J lost 7, with 18 bases in between. Germline CDR1 SEHNR, CDR2 FQNEAQ (reference sequence). The DNA for the CDR3 is TGTGCCAGCGGGGTGGGGGAAACGTTAAATTCACCCCTCCACTTT. The encoded protein is CASGVGETLNSPLHF.

The J gene is TRBJ1-1, the V gene TRBV27, with D hard to call. Trimming pared 4 bases from V and 7 bases from J, leaving 10 bases between. CDR3 length equals 12 residues. Germline CDR1 is MNHEY and CDR2 is SMNVEV (reference sequence). The CDR3 nucleotides read TGTGCCAGCAGTTCCGGACTGGATGAAGCTTTCTTT. Translation gives CASSSGLDEAFF.

V is TRBV7-9 and J is TRBJ1-2; no reliable D call. Germline CDR1 SEHNR, CDR2 FQNEAQ (reference sequence). There are 15 residues in the CDR3. V was shortened by 4 bases and J by 5 bases, with 17 bases between the two germline ends. This CDR3 reads CASSSVRGIVYGYTF. The CDR3 bases are TGTGCCAGCAGCTCAGTCAGAGGAATAGTATATGGCTACACCTTC.

The chain has TRBV29-1 and TRBJ1-2; D gene ambiguous. Per the germline V gene, CDR1 is SQVTM and CDR2 is ANQGSEA. The CDR3 runs to 12 residues. V lost 5 bases to trimming and J lost 3 bases, with 10 bases between them. This CDR3 is CSVRTAYYGYTF. CDR3 DNA: TGCAGCGTTCGTACAGCCTACTATGGCTACACCTTC.

The chain has TRBV3-1 and TRBJ2-1; D is possibly TRBD1 (5 bases). Germline CDR1 and CDR2: LGHDT and YNNKEL (reference sequence). The CDR3 loop spans 14 amino acids. The V end was cut by 6 bases, the J end by 3 bases, with 12 bases between. In nucleotides, the CDR3 is TGTGCCAGCAGTGACAAAGGGGTCTACAATGAGCAGTTCTTC. Translation: CASSDKGVYNEQFF.

This chain uses TRBV12-3 or TRBV12-4 with TRBJ2-1; 9 bases fit TRBD1. The CDR3 runs 12 residues. Germline trimming cut 8 bases from V and 9 bases from J; bases unmatched to any gene: 5. The CDR3 DNA reads as TGTGCCAGCTTGCGACAGGGGGGTGAGCAGTTCTTC. It translates to CASLRQGGEQFF.

The genes are TRBV4-3 and TRBJ2-3, with 11 bases aligning to TRBD2. The V segment lost 1 base and the J segment 0 bases; nucleotides outside the gene matches: 9. The CDR3 runs to 19 residues. Germline V gene sequence: CDR1 LGHNA, CDR2 YSLEER. CDR3 protein: CASSQGLAGRHPSTDTQYF. CDR3 in DNA: TGCGCCAGCAGCCAAGGACTAGCGGGACGACACCCTAGCACAGATACGCAGTATTTT.

The V call is TRBV29-1, the J call TRBJ1-2; no firm D call. Trimming stripped 7 bases from V and 12 bases from J, with 18 bases between. Per germline, CDR1 SQVTM and CDR2 ANQGSEA. This CDR3 has 11 residues. CDR3 loop: CSAPDILNHTF. The CDR3 DNA sequence: TGCAGCGCTCCAGACATCCTAAACCACACCTTC.

Only a few counts were recorded for this clonotype. The V and J genes are TRBV5-1 and TRBJ1-2, with no clear D. This CDR3 is 14 amino acids long. V was pared by 0 bases and J by 8 bases, with 14 bases between. CDR1 and CDR2 (germline): SGHRS, YFSETQ. CDR3: CASSLETQEGGYTF. The CDR3 bases are TGCGCCAGCAGCTTGGAAACCCAAGAGGGCGGCTACACCTTC.

This clonotype has a count of ten or more. Germline and junction disagree at one end, which may indicate a read error. The chain uses TRBV12-3 or TRBV12-4 and TRBJ2-7; TRBD1 is a possible D gene (6 bases). The CDR3 runs to 11 residues. Written as DNA, the CDR3 is TGTGCCAGCAGCTTAGGGGGCGAGCAGTACTTC. Amino acids: CASSLGGEQYF.

The rearrangement joins TRBV6-6 to TRBJ1-2, with TRBD1 identical over 9 bases. Germline V CDR1 and CDR2: MNHNY, SVGAGI (reference sequence). There are 15 residues in the CDR3. The J segment lost 4 bases and the V segment lost 6 bases, leaving 9 bases of the junction unmatched. CDR3 nucleotides: TGTGCCAGCAGATCTTCGACAGGGGGAATCTATGGCTACACCTTC. It specifies CASRSSTGGIYGYTF.